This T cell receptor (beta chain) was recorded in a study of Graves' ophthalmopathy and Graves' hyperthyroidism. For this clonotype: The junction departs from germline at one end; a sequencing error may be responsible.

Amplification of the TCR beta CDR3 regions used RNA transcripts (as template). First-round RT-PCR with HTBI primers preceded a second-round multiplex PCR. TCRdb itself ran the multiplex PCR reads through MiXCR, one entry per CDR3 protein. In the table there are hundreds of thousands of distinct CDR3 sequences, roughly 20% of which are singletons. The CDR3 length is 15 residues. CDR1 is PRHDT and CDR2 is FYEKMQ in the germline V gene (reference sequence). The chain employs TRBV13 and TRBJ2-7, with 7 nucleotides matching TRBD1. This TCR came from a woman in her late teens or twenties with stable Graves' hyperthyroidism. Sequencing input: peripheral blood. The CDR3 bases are TGTGCCAGCAGCCCGCGACAGGGAATCTCCTACGAGCAGTGCTTC. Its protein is CASSPRQGISYEQCF.